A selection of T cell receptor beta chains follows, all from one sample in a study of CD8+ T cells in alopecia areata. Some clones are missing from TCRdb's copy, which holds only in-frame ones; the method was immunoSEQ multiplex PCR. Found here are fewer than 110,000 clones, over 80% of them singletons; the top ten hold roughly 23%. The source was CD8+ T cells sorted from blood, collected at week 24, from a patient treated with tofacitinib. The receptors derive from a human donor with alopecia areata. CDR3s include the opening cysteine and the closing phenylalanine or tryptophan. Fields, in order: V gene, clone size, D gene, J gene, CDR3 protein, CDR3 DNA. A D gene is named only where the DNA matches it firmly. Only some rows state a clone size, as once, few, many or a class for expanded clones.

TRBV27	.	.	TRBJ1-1	CASRSGVASEAFF	TGTGCCAGCAGATCAGGGGTCGCTTCGGAAGCTTTCTTT
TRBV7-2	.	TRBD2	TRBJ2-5	CASSPPGSGQETQYF	TGTGCCAGCAGCCCCCCGGGTAGCGGGCAAGAGACCCAGTACTTC
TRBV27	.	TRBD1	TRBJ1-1	CASSDGRGRLNTEAFF	TGTGCCAGCAGTGACGGCAGGGGGCGGCTGAACACTGAAGCTTTCTTT
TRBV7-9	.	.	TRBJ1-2	CASSFDLIPLYGYTF	TGTGCCAGCAGCTTCGACTTGATCCCACTCTATGGCTACACCTTC
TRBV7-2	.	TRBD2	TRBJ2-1	CASSWRRSGVGLDYNEQFF	TGTGCCAGCAGCTGGCGGCGTAGCGGGGTCGGCCTTGACTACAATGAGCAGTTCTTC
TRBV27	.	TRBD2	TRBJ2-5	CASKFSSGAGETQYF	TGTGCCAGCAAATTCTCTAGCGGGGCGGGGGAGACCCAGTACTTC
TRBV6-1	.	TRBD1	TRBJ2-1	CASGETGGTYNEQFF	TGTGCCAGCGGGGAGACAGGGGGGACCTACAATGAGCAGTTCTTC
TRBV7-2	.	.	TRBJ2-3	CASSLALGTSTDTQYF	TGTGCCAGCAGCTTAGCCCTTGGGACTAGCACAGATACGCAGTATTTT
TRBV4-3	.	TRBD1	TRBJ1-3	CASSQDRTRGGNTIYF	TGCGCCAGCAGCCAAGATCGAACCAGGGGGGGAAACACCATATATTTT
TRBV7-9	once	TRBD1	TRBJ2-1	CASSPKRTGGYNEQFF	TGTGCCAGCAGCCCGAAAAGGACAGGGGGCTACAATGAGCAGTTCTTC
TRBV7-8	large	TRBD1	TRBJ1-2	CASSLGTGNGYTF	TGTGCCAGCAGCTTAGGGACAGGGAATGGCTACACCTTC
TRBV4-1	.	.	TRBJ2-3	CASSQRAVSTDTQYF	TGCGCCAGCAGCCAAAGAGCGGTTAGCACAGATACGCAGTATTTT
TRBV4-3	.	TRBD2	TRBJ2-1	CASSQDRTSSVHEQFF	TGCGCCAGCAGCCAAGACAGGACTAGTTCGGTTCATGAGCAGTTCTTC
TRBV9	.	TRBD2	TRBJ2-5	CASSGGGAVQETQYF	TGTGCCAGCAGCGGCGGGGGGGCTGTCCAAGAGACCCAGTACTTC
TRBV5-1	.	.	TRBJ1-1	CASSLARVDTEAFF	TGCGCCAGCAGCTTGGCCAGGGTCGACACTGAAGCTTTCTTT
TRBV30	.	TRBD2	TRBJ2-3	CASRGPSGDVDTQYF	TGTGCCTCACGAGGGCCTAGCGGGGATGTAGATACGCAGTATTTT
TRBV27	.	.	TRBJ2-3	CASSPSGKAGTDTQYF	TGTGCCAGCAGTCCCTCAGGGAAGGCCGGCACAGATACGCAGTATTTT
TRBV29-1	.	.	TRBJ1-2	CSVDEESGYGYTF	TGCAGCGTTGATGAGGAGTCTGGCTATGGCTACACCTTC
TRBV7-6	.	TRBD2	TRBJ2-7	CASSWGSGGPYEQYF	TGTGCCAGCAGCTGGGGTTCGGGGGGGCCCTACGAGCAGTACTTC
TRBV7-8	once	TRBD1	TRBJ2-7	CASSLPPGQGDSYEQYF	TGTGCCAGCAGCTTACCCCCGGGACAGGGCGACTCCTACGAGCAGTACTTC
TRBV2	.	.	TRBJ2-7	CASSDGSGTYEQYF	TGTGCCAGCAGTGACGGGTCAGGAACCTACGAGCAGTACTTC
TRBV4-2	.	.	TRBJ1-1	CASSQEQLNTEAFF	TGTGCCAGCAGCCAAGAACAGTTGAACACTGAAGCTTTCTTT
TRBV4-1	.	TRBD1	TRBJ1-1	CASTSTGDTEAFF	TGCGCCAGCACCTCCACAGGGGACACTGAAGCTTTCTTT
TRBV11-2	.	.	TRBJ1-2	CASSLGGPLGGYTF	TGTGCCAGCAGCTTAGGGGGACCCCTTGGTGGCTACACCTTC
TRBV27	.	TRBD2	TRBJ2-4	CASSPRSGGPFLAKNIQYF	TGTGCCAGCAGCCCCCGTAGCGGGGGGCCATTTTTAGCCAAAAACATTCAGTACTTC
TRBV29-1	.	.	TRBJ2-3	CSVMRGLTDTQYF	TGCAGCGTTATGAGAGGCCTCACAGATACGCAGTATTTT
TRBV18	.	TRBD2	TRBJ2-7	CASSTSGEYEQYF	TGTGCCAGCTCAACTAGCGGGGAATACGAGCAGTACTTC
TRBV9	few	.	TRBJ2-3	CASSPEDGGTSTDTQYF	TGTGCCAGCAGCCCAGAGGATGGAGGGACTAGCACAGATACGCAGTATTTT
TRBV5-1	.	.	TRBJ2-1	CASSLGRALGHNEQFF	TGCGCCAGCAGCTTGGGCAGGGCATTGGGCCACAATGAGCAGTTCTTC
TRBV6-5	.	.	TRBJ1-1	CASSTWRSLNTEAFF	TGTGCCAGCAGCACCTGGCGGAGCCTCAACACTGAAGCTTTCTTT
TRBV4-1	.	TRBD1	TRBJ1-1	CASSLSGGHTEAFF	TGCGCCAGCAGCCTATCAGGGGGGCACACTGAAGCTTTCTTT
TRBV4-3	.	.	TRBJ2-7	CASSQERGYEQYF	TGCGCCAGCAGCCAAGAACGGGGCTACGAGCAGTACTTC
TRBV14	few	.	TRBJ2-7	CASSQSYEQYF	TGTGCCAGCAGCCAAAGCTACGAGCAGTACTTC
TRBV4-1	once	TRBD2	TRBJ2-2	CASSQVLAGVAGELSF	TGCGCCAGCAGCCAAGTACTAGCGGGGGTTGCCGGGGAGCTGTCTTTT
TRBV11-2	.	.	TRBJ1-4	CASSFYGADEKLFF	TGTGCCAGCAGCTTCTACGGGGCCGATGAAAAACTGTTTTTT
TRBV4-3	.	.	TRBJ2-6	CASSQYGPHQGSGANVLTF	TGCGCCAGCAGCCAATATGGCCCCCATCAGGGCTCTGGGGCCAACGTCCTGACTTTC
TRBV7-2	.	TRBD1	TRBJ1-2	CASSLVGQAGYTF	TGTGCCAGCAGCTTAGTGGGACAGGCGGGCTACACCTTC
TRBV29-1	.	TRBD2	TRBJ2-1	CSVATSGDYNEQFF	TGCAGCGTTGCCACTAGCGGGGACTACAATGAGCAGTTCTTC